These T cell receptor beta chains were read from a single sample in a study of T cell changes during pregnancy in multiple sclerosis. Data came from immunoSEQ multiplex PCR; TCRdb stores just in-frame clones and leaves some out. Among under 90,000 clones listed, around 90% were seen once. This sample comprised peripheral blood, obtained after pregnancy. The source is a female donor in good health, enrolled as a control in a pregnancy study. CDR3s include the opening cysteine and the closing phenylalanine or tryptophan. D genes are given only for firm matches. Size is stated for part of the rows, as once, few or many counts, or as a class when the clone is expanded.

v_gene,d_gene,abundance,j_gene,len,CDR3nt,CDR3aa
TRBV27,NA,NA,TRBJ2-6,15,TGTGCCAGCAGTCCTCCGGGCTCTGGGGCCAACGTCCTGACTTTC,CASSPPGSGANVLTF
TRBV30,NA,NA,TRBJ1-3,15,TGTGCCTGGAGTGTAGCCGGTTTCTCTGGAAACACCATATATTTT,CAWSVAGFSGNTIYF
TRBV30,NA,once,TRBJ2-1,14,TGTGCCTGGAACCCGGGTCCCCACTACAATGAGCAGTTCTTC,CAWNPGPHYNEQFF
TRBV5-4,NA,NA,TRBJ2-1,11,TGTGCCAGCAGCCTAAATGGTGAGCAGTTCTTC,CASSLNGEQFF
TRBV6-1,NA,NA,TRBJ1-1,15,TGTGCCAGCAGGAGCTGGGCTAATATGAACACTGAAGCTTTCTTT,CASRSWANMNTEAFF
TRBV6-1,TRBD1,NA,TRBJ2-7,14,TGTGCCAGCAGTGCCGGGACAGTTCGAAGGGAGCAGTACTTC,CASSAGTVRREQYF
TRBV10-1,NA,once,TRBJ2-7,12,TGCGCCAGTAGGACAGATCATTACGAGCAGTACTTC,CASRTDHYEQYF
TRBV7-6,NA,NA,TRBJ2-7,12,TGTGCCAGCAGCCCCCAGGGGACCGAGCAGTACTTC,CASSPQGTEQYF
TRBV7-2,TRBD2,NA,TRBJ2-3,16,TGTGCCAGCAGCTTAACGGCCAGCGGGGGGGCTATGACGCAGTATTTT,CASSLTASGGAMTQYF
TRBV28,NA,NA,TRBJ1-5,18,TGTGCCAGCAGAAGACTCGGGCCGCGGGATTTTCGCAATCAGCCCCAGCATTTT,CASRRLGPRDFRNQPQHF
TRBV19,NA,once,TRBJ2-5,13,TGTGCCAGTAGTAGCGGGAATAGTAAGACCCAGTACTTC,CASSSGNSKTQYF
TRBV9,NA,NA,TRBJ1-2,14,TGTGCCAGCAGCGTAGGACAGGAGTATGGTGGCTACACCTTC,CASSVGQEYGGYTF
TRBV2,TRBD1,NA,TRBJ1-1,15,TGTGCCAGCAGTGACAGGGACAGGACGAACACTGAAGCTTTCTTT,CASSDRDRTNTEAFF
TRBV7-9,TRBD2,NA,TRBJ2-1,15,TGTGCCAGCAGACGAAGAGGGACTAGTTACAATGAGCAGTTCTTC,CASRRRGTSYNEQFF
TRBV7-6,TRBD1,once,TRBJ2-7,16,TGTGCCAGCAGCTTAATGGAAGGACAGGATAACAACGAGCAGTACTTC,CASSLMEGQDNNEQYF
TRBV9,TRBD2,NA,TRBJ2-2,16,TGTGCCAGCACCGGGTCTAGCGGGAGTATCACCGGGGAGCTGTTTTTT,CASTGSSGSITGELFF
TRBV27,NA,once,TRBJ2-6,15,TGTGCCAGCGGCTTGGGGGGATCCGGGGCCAACGTCCTGACTTTC,CASGLGGSGANVLTF
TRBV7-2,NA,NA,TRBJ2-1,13,TGTGCCAGCAGTCTAACTACCTACAATGAGCAGTTCTTC,CASSLTTYNEQFF
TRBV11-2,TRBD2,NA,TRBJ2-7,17,TGTGCCAGCAGCCCGCCTTTGGGGCGGGGGGGTGTAGACGAGCAGTACTTC,CASSPPLGRGGVDEQYF
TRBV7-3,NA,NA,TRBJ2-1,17,TGTGCCAGCAGCTTGACCTTGGGGACAAGCTCCTACAATGAGCAGTTCTTC,CASSLTLGTSSYNEQFF
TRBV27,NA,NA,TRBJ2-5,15,TGTGCCAGCAGGACCCGGGCTTTTCGCGGGGAGACCCAGTACTTC,CASRTRAFRGETQYF
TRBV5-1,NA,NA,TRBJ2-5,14,TGCGCCAGCAGCCCCCAAACAATTAAAGAGACCCAGTACTTC,CASSPQTIKETQYF